This record concerns one TCR beta chain sequence. A few counts support this clonotype. The antigen it recognizes is unknown. Base qualities were left out, and no much larger clone turns up one base away. This entry comes from a study of CXCR3 chemokines and chemotherapy response in bladder cancer (dated by TCRdb to between 2021 and 2024). The study in broad terms: Whether chemotherapy response in human bladder cancer was predicted by intratumoral CXCR3 chemokine system activity was examined in the study.

V sheds 6 bases and J sheds 4 bases, leaving 10 bases between their ends. Taken from the germline V gene, the CDR1 and CDR2 loops are SGHDN and FVKESK. The CDR3 runs 13 amino acids, cysteine and phenylalanine included. The entry retains the CDR3 DNA only, 39 bases that are in frame from base 1. Receptor libraries were prepared by PCR. For sequencing, an Illumina HiSeq 2500 was employed. TCRdb applied fastp at Q25 and MiXCR to the public reads, then kept only in-frame beta chains. Identical CDR3 proteins give one entry, which carries the most common genes and DNA. The sample table lists 1,200 or so distinct CDR3 sequences, approximately 20% of them with a count of one. Roughly 48% of the sample goes to the ten largest clones.

The chain joins TRBV14 to TRBJ1-3; perhaps TRBD1 is the D gene, with 5 bases matching. The TCR was taken from a human donor with bladder cancer that did not respond to neoadjuvant chemotherapy. This specimen was collected from a patient whose treatment included neoadjuvant chemotherapy. DNA sequence: TGTGCCAGCAGTAGGCAGGGCGGAAACACCATATATTTT. Its translation reads: CASSRQGGNTIYF.